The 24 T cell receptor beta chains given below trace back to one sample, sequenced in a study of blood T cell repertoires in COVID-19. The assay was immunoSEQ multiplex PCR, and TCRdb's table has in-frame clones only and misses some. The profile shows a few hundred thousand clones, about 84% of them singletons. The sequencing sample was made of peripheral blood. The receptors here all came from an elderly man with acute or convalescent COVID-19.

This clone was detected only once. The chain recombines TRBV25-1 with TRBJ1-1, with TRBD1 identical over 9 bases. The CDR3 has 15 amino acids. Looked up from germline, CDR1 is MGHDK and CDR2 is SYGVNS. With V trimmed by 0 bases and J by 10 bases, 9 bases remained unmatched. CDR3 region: CASSEYLIDRGAAFF. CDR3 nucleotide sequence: TGTGCCAGCAGTGAATATCTTATCGACAGGGGGGCAGCTTTCTTT.

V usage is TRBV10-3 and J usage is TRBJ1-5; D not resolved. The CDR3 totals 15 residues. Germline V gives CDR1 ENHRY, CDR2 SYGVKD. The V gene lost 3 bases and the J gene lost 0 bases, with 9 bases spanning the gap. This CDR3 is CAISETDNSNQPQHF. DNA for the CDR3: TGTGCCATCAGTGAAACAGATAATAGCAATCAGCCCCAGCATTTT.

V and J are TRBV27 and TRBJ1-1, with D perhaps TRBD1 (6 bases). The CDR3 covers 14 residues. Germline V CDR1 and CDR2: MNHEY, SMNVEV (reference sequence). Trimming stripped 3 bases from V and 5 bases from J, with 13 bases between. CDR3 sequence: CASSFNRVVTEAFF. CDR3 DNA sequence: TGTGCCAGCAGTTTCAACAGGGTGGTTACTGAAGCTTTCTTT.

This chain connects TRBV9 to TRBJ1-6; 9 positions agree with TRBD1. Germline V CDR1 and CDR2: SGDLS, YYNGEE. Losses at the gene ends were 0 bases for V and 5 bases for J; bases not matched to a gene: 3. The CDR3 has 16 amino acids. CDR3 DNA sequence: TGTGCCAGCAGCGTAGCACAGGGGGCAAATAATTCACCCCTCCACTTT. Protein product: CASSVAQGANNSPLHF.

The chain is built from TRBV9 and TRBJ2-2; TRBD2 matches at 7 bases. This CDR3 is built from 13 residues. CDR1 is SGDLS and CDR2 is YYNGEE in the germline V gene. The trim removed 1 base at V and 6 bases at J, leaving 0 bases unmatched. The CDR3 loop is CASSVSGAGELFF. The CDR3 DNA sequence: TGTGCCAGCAGCGTAAGCGGGGCCGGGGAGCTGTTTTTT.

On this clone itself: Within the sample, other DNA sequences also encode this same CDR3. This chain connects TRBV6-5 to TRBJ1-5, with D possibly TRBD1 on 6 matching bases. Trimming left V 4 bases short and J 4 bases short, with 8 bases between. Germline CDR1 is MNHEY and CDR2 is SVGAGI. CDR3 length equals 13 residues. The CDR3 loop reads CASSSQGNQPQHF. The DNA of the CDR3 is TGTGCCAGCAGTTCACAGGGAAATCAGCCCCAGCATTTT.

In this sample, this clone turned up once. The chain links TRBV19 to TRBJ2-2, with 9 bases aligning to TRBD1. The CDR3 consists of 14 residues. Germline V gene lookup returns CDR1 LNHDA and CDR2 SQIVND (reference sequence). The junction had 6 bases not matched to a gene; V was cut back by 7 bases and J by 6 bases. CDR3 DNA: TGTGCCAGTAACAGGGGGCGACTATCCGGGGAGCTGTTTTTT. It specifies CASNRGRLSGELFF.

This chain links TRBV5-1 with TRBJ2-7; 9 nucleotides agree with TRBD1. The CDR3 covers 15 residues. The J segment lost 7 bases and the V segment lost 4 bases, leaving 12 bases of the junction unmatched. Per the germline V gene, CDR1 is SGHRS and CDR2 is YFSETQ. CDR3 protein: CASSITGTGMGEQYF. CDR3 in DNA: TGCGCCAGCAGCATAACCGGGACAGGGATGGGGGAGCAGTACTTC.

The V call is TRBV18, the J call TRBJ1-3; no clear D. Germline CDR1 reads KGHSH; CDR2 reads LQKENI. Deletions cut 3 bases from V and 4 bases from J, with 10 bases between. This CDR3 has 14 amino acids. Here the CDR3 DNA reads TGTGCCAGCTCACCCGAGACTCCAGGAAACACCATATATTTT. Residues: CASSPETPGNTIYF. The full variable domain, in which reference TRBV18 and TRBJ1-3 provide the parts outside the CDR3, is NAGVMQNPRHLVRRRGQEARLRCSPMKGHSHVYWYRQLPEEGLKFMVYLQKENIIDESGMPKERFSAEFPKEGPSILRIQQVVRGDSAAYFCASSPETPGNTIYFGEGSWLTVV.

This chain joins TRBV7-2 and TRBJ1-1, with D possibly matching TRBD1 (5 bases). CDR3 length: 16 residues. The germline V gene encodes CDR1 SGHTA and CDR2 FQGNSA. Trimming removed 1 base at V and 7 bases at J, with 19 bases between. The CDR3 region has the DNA TGTGCCAGCAGCTTAGAGCGGTTAGGTTGGAGGGGTGAAGCTTTCTTT. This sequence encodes CASSLERLGWRGEAFF.

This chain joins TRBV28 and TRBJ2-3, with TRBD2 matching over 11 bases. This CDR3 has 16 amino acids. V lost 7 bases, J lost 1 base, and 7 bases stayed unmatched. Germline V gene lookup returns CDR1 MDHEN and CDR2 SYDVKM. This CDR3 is CASIHSGGVGTDTQYF. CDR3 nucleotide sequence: TGTGCCAGCATCCATAGCGGGGGGGTTGGCACAGATACGCAGTATTTT.

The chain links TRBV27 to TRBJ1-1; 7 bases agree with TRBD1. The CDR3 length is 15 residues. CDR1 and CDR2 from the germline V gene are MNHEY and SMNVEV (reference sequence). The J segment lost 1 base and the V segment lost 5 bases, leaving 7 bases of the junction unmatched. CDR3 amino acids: CASSGYRGANTEAFF. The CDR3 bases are TGTGCCAGCAGTGGGTACAGGGGAGCGAACACTGAAGCTTTCTTT.

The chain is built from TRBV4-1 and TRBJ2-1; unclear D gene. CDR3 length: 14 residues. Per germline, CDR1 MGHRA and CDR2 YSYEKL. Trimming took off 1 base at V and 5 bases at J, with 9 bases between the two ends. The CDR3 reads CASSQGYQNNEQFF. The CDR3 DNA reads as TGCGCCAGCAGCCAAGGGTATCAGAACAATGAGCAGTTCTTC.

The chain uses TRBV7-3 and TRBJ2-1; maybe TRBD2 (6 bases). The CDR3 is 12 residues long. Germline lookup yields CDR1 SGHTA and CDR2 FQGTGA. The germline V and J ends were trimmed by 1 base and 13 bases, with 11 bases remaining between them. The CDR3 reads CASSLSSGPQFF. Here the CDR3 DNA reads TGTGCCAGCAGCTTAAGTAGCGGCCCTCAGTTCTTC.

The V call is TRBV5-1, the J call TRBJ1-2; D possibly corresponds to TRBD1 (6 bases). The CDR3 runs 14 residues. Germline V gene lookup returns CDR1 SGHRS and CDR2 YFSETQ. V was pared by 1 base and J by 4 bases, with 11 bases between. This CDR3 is CASSLRAGAYGYTF. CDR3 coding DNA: TGCGCCAGCAGCTTGCGGGCAGGGGCCTATGGCTACACCTTC. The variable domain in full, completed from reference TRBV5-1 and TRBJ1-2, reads KAGVTQTPRYLIKTRGQQVTLSCSPISGHRSVSWYQQTPGQGLQFLFEYFSETQRNKGNFPGRFSGRQFSNSRSEMNVSTLELGDSALYLCASSLRAGAYGYTFGSGTRLTVV.

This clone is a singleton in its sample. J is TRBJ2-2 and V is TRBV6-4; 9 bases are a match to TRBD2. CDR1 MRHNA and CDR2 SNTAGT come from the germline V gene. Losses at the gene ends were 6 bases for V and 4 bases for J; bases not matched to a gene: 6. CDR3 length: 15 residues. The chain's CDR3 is CASRQLAGATGELFF. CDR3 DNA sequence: TGTGCCAGCAGGCAGTTAGCGGGAGCCACCGGGGAGCTGTTTTTT.

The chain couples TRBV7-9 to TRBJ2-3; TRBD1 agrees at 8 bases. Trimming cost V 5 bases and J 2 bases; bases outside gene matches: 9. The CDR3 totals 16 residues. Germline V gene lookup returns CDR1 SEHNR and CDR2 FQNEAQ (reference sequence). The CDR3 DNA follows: TGTGCCAGCAGCCCTACAGGGGGGAGGTTCACAGATACGCAGTATTTT. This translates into CASSPTGGRFTDTQYF.

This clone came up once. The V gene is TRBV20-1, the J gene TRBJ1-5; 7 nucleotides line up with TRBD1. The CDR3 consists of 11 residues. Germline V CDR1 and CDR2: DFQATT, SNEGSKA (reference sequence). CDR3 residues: CSTGDNQPQHF. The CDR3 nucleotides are TGCAGCACAGGGGACAATCAGCCCCAGCATTTT.

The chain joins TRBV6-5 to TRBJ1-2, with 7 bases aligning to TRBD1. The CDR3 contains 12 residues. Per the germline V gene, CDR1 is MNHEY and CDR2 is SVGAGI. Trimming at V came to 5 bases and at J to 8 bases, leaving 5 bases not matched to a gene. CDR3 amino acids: CASSRQGYGYTF. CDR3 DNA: TGTGCCAGCAGTAGACAGGGTTACGGCTACACCTTC.

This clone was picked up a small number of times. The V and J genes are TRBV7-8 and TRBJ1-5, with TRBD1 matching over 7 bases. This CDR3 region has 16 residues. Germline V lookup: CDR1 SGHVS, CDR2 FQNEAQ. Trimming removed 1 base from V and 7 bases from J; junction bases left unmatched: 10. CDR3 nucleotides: TGTGCCAGCAGCTTAGGCGGACGAGGGGGCCGACAGCCCCAGCATTTT. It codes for CASSLGGRGGRQPQHF.

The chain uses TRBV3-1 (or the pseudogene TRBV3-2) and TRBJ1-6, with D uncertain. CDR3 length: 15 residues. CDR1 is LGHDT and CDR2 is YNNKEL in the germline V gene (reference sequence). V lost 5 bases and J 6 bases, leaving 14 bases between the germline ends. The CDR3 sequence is CASSEGGRRNSPLHF. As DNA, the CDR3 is TGTGCCAGCAGCGAAGGAGGGCGGCGTAATTCACCCCTCCACTTT.

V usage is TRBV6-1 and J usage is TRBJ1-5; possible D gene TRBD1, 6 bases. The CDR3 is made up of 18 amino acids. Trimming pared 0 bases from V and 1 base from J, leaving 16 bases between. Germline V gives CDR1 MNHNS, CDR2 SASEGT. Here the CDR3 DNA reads TGTGCCAGCAGTGAAGCGCCGGGGGGCAGGGGCAGCAATCAGCCCCAGCATTTT. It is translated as CASSEAPGGRGSNQPQHF.

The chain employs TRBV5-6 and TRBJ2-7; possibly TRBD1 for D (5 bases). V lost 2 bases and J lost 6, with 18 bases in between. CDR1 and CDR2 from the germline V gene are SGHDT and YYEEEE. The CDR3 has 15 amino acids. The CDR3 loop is CASSLIGQGIGEQYF. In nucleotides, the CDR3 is TGTGCCAGCAGCTTAATCGGGCAGGGAATAGGCGAGCAGTACTTC. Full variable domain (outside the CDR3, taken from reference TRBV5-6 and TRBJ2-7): DAGVTQSPTHLIKTRGQQVTLRCSPKSGHDTVSWYQQALGQGPQFIFQYYEEEERQRGNFPDRFSGHQFPNYSSELNVNALLLGDSALYLCASSLIGQGIGEQYFGPGTRLTVT.

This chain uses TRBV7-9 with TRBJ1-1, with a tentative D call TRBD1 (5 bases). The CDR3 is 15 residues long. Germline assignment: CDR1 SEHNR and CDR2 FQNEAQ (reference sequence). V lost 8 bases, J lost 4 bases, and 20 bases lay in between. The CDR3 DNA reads TGTGCCAGCGCAACGGGGGAGTACACGGGCACTGAAGCTTTCTTT. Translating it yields CASATGEYTGTEAFF. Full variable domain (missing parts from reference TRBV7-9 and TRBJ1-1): DTGVSQNPRHKITKRGQNVTFRCDPISEHNRLYWYRQTLGQGPEFLTYFQNEAQLEKSRLLSDRFSAERPKGSFSTLEIQRTEQGDSAMYLCASATGEYTGTEAFFGQGTRLTVV.